This TCR beta chain is drawn from a study of T cell responses to AZD1222 COVID-19 vaccine. The assay was immunoSEQ multiplex PCR, and TCRdb's table has in-frame clones only and misses some. The sample gives 150,000 to 200,000 clones, almost 90% of which show up once; more than 9% is in the top ten. This specimen consisted of peripheral blood, obtained 28 days after the second AZD1222 dose. This TCR derives from an adult who received the AZD1222 COVID-19 vaccine.

CDR3 coding DNA: TGTGCCAGCAGCTTAGGAGGGGCGGCCAACGTCCTGACTTTC. Translation gives CASSLGGAANVLTF. The chain links TRBV7-3 to TRBJ2-6, with D possibly matching TRBD2 (6 bases). V was pared by 2 bases and J by 6 bases, with 8 bases between. Germline CDR1 and CDR2: SGHTA and FQGTGA. The CDR3 contains 14 residues.